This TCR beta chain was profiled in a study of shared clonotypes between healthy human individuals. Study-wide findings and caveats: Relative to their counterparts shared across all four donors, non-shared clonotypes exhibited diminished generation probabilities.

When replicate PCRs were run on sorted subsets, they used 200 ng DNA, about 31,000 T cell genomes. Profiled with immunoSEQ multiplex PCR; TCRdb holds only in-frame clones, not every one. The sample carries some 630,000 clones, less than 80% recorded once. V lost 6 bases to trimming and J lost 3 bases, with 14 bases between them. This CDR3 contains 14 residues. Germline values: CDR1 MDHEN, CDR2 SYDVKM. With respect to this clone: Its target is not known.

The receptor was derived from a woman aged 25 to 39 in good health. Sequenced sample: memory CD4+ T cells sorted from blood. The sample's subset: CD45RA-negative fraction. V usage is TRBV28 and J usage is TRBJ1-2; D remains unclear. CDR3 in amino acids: CASRPEEWDYGYTF. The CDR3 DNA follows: TGTGCCAGCAGACCCGAAGAGTGGGACTATGGCTACACCTTC.